This entry describes one T cell receptor (beta chain). The sample originates from a study of blood T cell repertoires in COVID-19. Study-wide context: Samples came from the United States, Italy and Spain, spanning acute and convalescent COVID-19.

The V gene lost 3 bases and the J gene lost 7 bases, with 10 bases spanning the gap. This CDR3 region has 13 residues. Germline CDR1 is ENHRY and CDR2 is SYGVKD. Assay: immunoSEQ multiplex PCR; the TCRdb copy retains only in-frame clones and omits some. The table includes 300,000 to 350,000 clones, about 88% detected once. This chain uses TRBV10-3 with TRBJ2-1; possible D gene TRBD2, 5 bases. Sequencing was done on a sample of PBMCs or T cells enriched from blood (not recorded which). This clonotype originated in a young woman who had been exposed to COVID-19. CDR3 amino acids: CAISEGSMNEQFF. The CDR3 DNA sequence: TGTGCCATCAGTGAAGGGAGCATGAATGAGCAGTTCTTC.